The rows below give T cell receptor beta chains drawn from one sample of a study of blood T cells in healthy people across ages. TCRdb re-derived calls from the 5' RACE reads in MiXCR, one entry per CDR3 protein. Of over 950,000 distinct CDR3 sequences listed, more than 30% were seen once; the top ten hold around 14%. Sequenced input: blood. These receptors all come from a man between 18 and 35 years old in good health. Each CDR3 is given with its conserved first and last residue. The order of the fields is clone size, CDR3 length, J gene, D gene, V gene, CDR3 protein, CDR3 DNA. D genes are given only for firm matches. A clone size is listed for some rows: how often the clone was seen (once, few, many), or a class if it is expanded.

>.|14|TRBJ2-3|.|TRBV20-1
CSARDPARGNTQYF
TGCAGTGCTAGAGATCCCGCTAGGGGAAATACGCAGTATTTT
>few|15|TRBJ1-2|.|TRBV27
CASSLSGDREYGYTF
TGTGCCAGCAGTTTATCCGGAGACAGAGAATATGGCTACACCTTC
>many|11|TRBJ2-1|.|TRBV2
CASGANNEQFF
TGTGCCAGCGGGGCCAACAATGAGCAGTTCTTC
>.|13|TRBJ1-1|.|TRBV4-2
CASNPDSYTEAFF
TGTGCCAGCAACCCGGACAGTTACACTGAAGCTTTCTTT
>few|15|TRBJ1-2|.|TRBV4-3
CASSQDWGPNYGYTF
TGCGCCAGCAGCCAAGATTGGGGCCCTAACTATGGCTACACCTTC
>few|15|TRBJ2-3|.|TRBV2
CASRTRDLGTDTQYF
TGTGCCAGCAGGACCCGGGACTTGGGGACAGATACGCAGTATTTT
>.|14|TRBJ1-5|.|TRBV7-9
CASSHSGSNQPQHF
TGTGCCAGCAGCCATTCGGGTAGCAATCAGCCCCAGCATTTT
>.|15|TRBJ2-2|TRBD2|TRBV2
CASSASGGALGELFF
TGTGCCAGCAGTGCAAGCGGGGGGGCACTAGGGGAGCTGTTTTTT
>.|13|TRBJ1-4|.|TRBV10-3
CAINQGRGEKLFF
TGTGCCATCAATCAGGGGCGAGGTGAAAAACTGTTTTTT
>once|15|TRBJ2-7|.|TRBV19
CASIGEPGQSYEQYF
TGTGCCAGTATTGGGGAGCCGGGACAATCCTACGAGCAGTACTTC
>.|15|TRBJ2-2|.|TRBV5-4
CASSTKRLVSGELFF
TGTGCCAGCAGCACCAAACGACTAGTTTCCGGGGAGCTGTTTTTT
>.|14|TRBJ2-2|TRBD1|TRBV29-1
CSVKDRVGTGELFF
TGCAGCGTGAAGGACAGGGTCGGCACCGGGGAGCTGTTTTTT
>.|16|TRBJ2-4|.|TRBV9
CASSAAPTRRENIQYF
TGTGCCAGCAGCGCTGCCCCGACCCGGCGGGAAAACATTCAGTACTTC
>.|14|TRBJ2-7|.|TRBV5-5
CASSASGQPYEQYF
TGTGCCAGCAGCGCTAGCGGACAGCCCTACGAGCAGTACTTC
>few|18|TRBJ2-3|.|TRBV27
CASSLQVPTPASTDTQYF
TGTGCCAGCAGCCTACAGGTACCCACGCCGGCTAGCACAGATACGCAGTATTTT
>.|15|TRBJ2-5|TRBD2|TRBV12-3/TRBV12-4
CASSWTSGGFGTQYF
TGTGCCAGCAGTTGGACTAGCGGGGGTTTTGGGACCCAGTACTTC
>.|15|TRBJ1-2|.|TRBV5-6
CASSLQGRESYGYTF
TGTGCCAGCAGCTTGCAGGGTCGGGAGAGCTATGGCTACACCTTC
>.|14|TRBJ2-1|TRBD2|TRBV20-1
CSAPTSGAYNEQFF
TGCAGTGCTCCGACTAGCGGAGCGTACAATGAGCAGTTCTTC
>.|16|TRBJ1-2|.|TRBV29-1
CSVEGQDGIPNYGYTF
TGCAGCGTTGAAGGACAGGACGGTATACCTAACTATGGCTACACCTTC
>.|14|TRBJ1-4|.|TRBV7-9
CASIKGPRDEKLFF
TGTGCCAGCATCAAGGGACCCAGGGATGAAAAACTGTTTTTT
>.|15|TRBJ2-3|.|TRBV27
CASSLRGFHTDTQYF
TGTGCCAGCAGTTTACGGGGGTTCCACACAGATACGCAGTATTTT
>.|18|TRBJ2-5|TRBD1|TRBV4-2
CASSQEWARTGGKNEQYF
TGTGCCAGCAGCCAAGAGTGGGCCCGAACAGGGGGCAAAAATGAGCAGTACTTC
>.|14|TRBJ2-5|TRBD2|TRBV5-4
CASSLRTSLETQYF
TGTGCCAGCAGCTTAAGGACTAGCTTGGAGACCCAGTACTTC
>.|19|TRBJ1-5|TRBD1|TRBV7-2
CASSTHQGTGMVGRQPQHF
TGTGCCAGCAGCACCCACCAAGGGACAGGGATGGTTGGTCGTCAGCCCCAGCATTTT
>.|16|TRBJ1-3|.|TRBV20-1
CSAQGWDGASGNTIYF
TGCAGTGCCCAGGGGTGGGACGGAGCCTCTGGAAACACCATATATTTT
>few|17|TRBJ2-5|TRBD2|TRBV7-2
CASSLGPSGGRYNEQYF
TGTGCCAGCAGCTTAGGACCTAGCGGGGGGCGGTACAATGAGCAGTACTTC
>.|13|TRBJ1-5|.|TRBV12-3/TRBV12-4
CASSDGGMETQHF
TGTGCCAGCAGCGACGGGGGAATGGAGACCCAGCATTTT
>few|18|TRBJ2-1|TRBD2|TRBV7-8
CASSCLGGGPQDYNEQFF
TGTGCCAGCAGCTGCTTGGGCGGGGGGCCCCAAGATTACAATGAGCAGTTCTTC
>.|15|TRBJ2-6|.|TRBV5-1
CASSLEISGANVLTF
TGCGCCAGCAGCTTGGAGATCTCTGGGGCCAACGTCCTGACTTTC
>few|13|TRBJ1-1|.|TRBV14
CASSRVPNTEAFF
TGTGCCAGTTCCCGCGTCCCGAACACTGAAGCTTTCTTT
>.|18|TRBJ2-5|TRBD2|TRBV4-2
CASSHRGTSGGPQETQYF
TGTGCCAGCAGCCACCGTGGGACTAGCGGGGGGCCTCAAGAGACCCAGTACTTC
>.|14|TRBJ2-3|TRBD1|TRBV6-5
CASRGGPRTDTQYF
TGTGCCAGCAGAGGGGGCCCCCGCACAGATACGCAGTATTTT
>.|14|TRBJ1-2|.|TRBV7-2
CASSNRDTYYGYTF
TGTGCCAGCAGTAACCGGGACACCTACTATGGCTACACCTTC
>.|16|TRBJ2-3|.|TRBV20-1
CSARDPGRGSTDTQYF
TGCAGTGCTAGGGACCCGGGACGGGGCAGCACAGATACGCAGTATTTT
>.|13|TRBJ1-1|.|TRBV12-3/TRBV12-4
CASSLASYTEAFF
TGTGCCAGCAGTTTAGCGTCATACACTGAAGCTTTCTTT
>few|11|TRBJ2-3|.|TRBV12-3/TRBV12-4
CASSEGGLEYF
TGTGCCAGCAGTGAGGGGGGTCTCGAGTATTTT
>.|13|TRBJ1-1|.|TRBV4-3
CASSQGGVPEAFF
TGCGCCAGCAGCCAAGGGGGGGTTCCTGAAGCTTTCTTT
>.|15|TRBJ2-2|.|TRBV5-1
CASRRGSANTGELFF
TGCGCCAGCAGGAGGGGGAGCGCGAACACCGGGGAGCTGTTTTTT
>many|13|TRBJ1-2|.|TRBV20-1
CSASGTDNYGYTF
TGCAGTGCTAGTGGGACCGATAACTATGGCTACACCTTC
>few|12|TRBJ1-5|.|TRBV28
CASSLSRTGQHF
TGTGCCAGCAGTTTATCTCGGACGGGACAGCATTTT
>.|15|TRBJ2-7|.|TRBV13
CASSAATTSSYEQYF
TGTGCCAGCAGCGCCGCAACTACGAGCTCCTACGAGCAGTACTTC
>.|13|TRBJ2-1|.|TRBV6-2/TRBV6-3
CASSKPSLNEQFF
TGTGCCAGCAGTAAGCCGTCTCTCAATGAGCAGTTCTTC
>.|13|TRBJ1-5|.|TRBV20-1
CSATLVSNQPQHF
TGCAGTGCAACGCTGGTTAGCAATCAGCCCCAGCATTTT
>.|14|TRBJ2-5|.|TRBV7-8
CASSLGPTQVLKYF
TGTGCCAGCAGCTTGGGACCTACGCAAGTACTTAAGTACTTC
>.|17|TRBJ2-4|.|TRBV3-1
CASSQDLVDRAKNIQYF
TGTGCCAGCAGCCAAGATCTGGTCGACAGAGCCAAAAACATTCAGTACTTC
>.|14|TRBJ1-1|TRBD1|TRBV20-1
CSAVQGERITEAFF
TGCAGTGCTGTACAGGGGGAGCGCATCACTGAAGCTTTCTTT
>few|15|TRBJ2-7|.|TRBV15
CATSRDRRGSYEQYF
TGTGCCACCAGCAGAGACAGGAGGGGTTCCTACGAGCAGTACTTC
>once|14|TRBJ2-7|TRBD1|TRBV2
CASIGTGQSYEQYF
TGTGCCAGCATAGGGACAGGGCAGTCCTACGAGCAGTACTTC
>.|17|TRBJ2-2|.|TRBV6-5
CASSFFRGHTNTGELFF
TGTGCCAGCAGTTTCTTCCGGGGACACACGAACACCGGGGAGCTGTTTTTT
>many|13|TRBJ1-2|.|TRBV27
CASSLGATYGYTF
TGTGCCAGCAGTTTAGGGGCGACTTATGGCTACACCTTC
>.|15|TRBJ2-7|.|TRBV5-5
CATSPRGTLRNEQYF
TGTGCCACTTCACCTAGGGGGACCCTTAGAAACGAGCAGTACTTC
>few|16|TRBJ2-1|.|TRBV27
CASSLLGTEPFNEQFF
TGTGCCAGCAGTTTATTGGGCACCGAGCCTTTCAATGAGCAGTTCTTC
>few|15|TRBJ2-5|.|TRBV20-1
CSARSGASAEETQYF
TGCAGTGCTAGATCCGGGGCTAGCGCAGAAGAGACCCAGTACTTC
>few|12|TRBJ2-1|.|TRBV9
CASSVSGTEQFF
TGTGCCAGCAGCGTCTCCGGGACTGAGCAGTTCTTC
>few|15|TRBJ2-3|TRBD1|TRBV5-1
CASSFGGQAGDTQYF
TGCGCCAGCTCCTTTGGGGGACAGGCCGGGGATACGCAGTATTTT
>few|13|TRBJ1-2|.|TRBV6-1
CASRPLGNYGYTF
TGTGCCAGCAGACCCCTGGGGAACTATGGCTACACCTTC
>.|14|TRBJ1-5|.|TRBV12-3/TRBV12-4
CASSSRGMIQPQHF
TGTGCCAGCAGTTCACGGGGCATGATTCAGCCCCAGCATTTT